This T cell receptor (beta chain) was identified during a study of shared clonotypes between healthy human individuals. Deletions cut 4 bases from V and 6 bases from J, with 23 bases between. The CDR3 contains 16 residues. Per the germline V gene, CDR1 is SGHDT and CDR2 is YYEEEE. Overall study findings and caveats: Clonotypes not shared had lower generation probabilities than those common to all four donors. Only blood samples were collected, and tissue repertoires likely differ. Estimated clonotype richness was generally higher in naive than memory subsets.

Sequenced by immunoSEQ multiplex PCR; TCRdb stores in-frame clones only, minus some. Of more than 900,000 clones in the sample, about four fifths were seen once. This clone was seen a few times. Antigen specificity is unknown. Donors were Caucasian adults residing in Nashville, Tennessee, USA. The gene calls are TRBV5-6 and TRBJ2-7; D possibly uses TRBD1 or TRBD2 (5 bases each). The sample comprised memory CD4+ T cells from PBMCs. The subset was: CD45RA-negative fraction. This sequence originates from a man between 18 and 35 years old in good health. Some clones in this sample may be carry-over from other donors' samples. This chain's CDR3 is CASSGSTGDPTVEQYF. The DNA for the CDR3 is TGTGCCAGCAGCGGGTCGACCGGGGACCCGACGGTCGAGCAGTACTTC.